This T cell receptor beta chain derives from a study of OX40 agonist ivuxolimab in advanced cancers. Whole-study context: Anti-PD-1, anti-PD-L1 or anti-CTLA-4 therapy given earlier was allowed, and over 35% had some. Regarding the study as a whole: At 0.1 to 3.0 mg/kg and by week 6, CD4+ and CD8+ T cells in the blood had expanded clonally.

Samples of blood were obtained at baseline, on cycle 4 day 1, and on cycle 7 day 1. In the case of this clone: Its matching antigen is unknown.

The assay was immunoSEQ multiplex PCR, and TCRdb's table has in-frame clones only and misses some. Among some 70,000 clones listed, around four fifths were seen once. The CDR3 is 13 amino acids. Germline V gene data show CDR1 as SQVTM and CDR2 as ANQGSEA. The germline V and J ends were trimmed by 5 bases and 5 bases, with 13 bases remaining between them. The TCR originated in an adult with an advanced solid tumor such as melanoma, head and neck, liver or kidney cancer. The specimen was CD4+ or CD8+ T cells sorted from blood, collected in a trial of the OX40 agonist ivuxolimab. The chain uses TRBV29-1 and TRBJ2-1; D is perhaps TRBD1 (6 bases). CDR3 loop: CSVNLGADNEQFF. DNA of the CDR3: TGCAGCGTTAATCTGGGGGCTGACAATGAGCAGTTCTTC.